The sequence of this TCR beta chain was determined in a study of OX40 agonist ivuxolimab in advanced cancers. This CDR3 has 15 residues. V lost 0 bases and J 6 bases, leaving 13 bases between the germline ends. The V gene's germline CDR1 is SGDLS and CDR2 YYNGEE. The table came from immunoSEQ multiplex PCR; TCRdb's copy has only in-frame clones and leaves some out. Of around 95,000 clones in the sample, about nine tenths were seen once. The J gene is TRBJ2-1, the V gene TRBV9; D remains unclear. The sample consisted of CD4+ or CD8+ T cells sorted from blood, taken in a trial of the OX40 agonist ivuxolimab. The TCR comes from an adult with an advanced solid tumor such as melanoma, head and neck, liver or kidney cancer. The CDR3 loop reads CASSVAVAIVNEQFF. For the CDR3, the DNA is TGTGCCAGCAGCGTAGCGGTAGCTATTGTCAATGAGCAGTTCTTC.